What follows describes a single T cell receptor (beta chain). This record comes from a study of beta chain features in type 1 diabetes. Trimming left V 7 bases short and J 4 bases short, with 10 bases between. Germline V lookup: CDR1 MNHNS, CDR2 SASEGT. This CDR3 has 12 residues. The investigators reverse transcribed all of the isolated RNA, so they sequenced expressed TCRB transcripts. TCRdb keeps only in-frame clones here, not all; method: immunoSEQ multiplex PCR. This sample has under 400,000 clones, with approximately 15% found just once. The specimen sequenced was central memory CD4+ T cells from blood. The source is a man aged 25 to 40 in good health. V is TRBV6-1 and J is TRBJ1-1, with D possibly being TRBD1 (5 bases). This chain's CDR3 is CASTRGGTEAFF. Written as DNA, the CDR3 is TGTGCCAGCACCCGGGGGGGCACTGAAGCTTTCTTT.